This record looks at one TCR beta chain sequence and its context. This clone's antigen is unknown. No base-level quality is on record; no much larger clone is a single base apart. Ficoll-Paque density gradient centrifugation was used to isolate PBMCs. These data are taken from a study of T-cell memory formation after mild COVID-19 (dated by TCRdb to the early 2020s). Looking at the study overall: TCR sequence clusters from the two donors were found to be largely donor specific. T-cell clones expanding and contracting after mild COVID-19 in a couple of donors were tracked by longitudinal TCRalpha and TCRbeta repertoire sequencing. Two young, previously healthy adult volunteers, one female and one male, were included in the cohort. General conclusions and limits of the study: Whether the second-wave clones peaking on day 37 were SARS-CoV-2 specific was not confirmed. The study covered only two mild cases, and larger cohorts including severe cases with pre-infection samples were considered necessary. Clones that contracted from day 15 to 85 showed balanced CD4/CD8 phenotypes, whereas a second wave of clones that expanded from day 15 to 37 leaned towards CD4+. The detection of some responding clones in pre-infection memory suggests that pre-existing cross-reactive memory T cells joined the SARS-CoV-2 response. Contracting CD4+ clones were located mainly in the CM and EM memory subsets, whereas CD8+ clones were found to be enriched in EMRA.

Sequencing used an Illumina NovaSeq 6000. cDNA libraries for TCRalpha and TCRbeta were prepared by 5'RACE using constant-segment primers, with sample barcodes and unique molecular identifiers added. Trizol reagent was used to extract RNA from every sample. The libraries were amplified in two PCR steps, and the second step added a second sample barcode and Illumina TruSeq adapters. Sequencing of libraries was performed on an Illumina NovaSeq with 2 x 150 bp paired-end reads. The authors processed their data as follows. With migec v1.2.7, reads were demultiplexed and then collapsed into UMI-guided consensus sequences. With mixcr v2.1.11, UMI consensuses were aligned to TRA and TRB V and J templates and assembled into clonotypes. Clonotypes were classified as expanded or contracted when called significant by both edgeR and NoisET, with noise models trained on biological replicates. For edgeR calls, the cutoffs were a false discovery rate-adjusted p below 0.01 and a log2 fold-change threshold of 1. As an exploratory analysis of dynamics, PCA with hierarchical clustering was applied to max-normalized trajectories of the 1000 most abundant clonotypes. Separately sequenced CD4+ and CD8+ repertoires were used to assign a CD4 or CD8 phenotype to each responding clone. The public reads were reanalyzed by TCRdb: fastp trimming at Q25, MiXCR alignment, in-frame beta chains only. Identical CDR3 protein sequences are pooled into one entry, listed with their most common genes and DNA. The V and J calls here are based on TCRdb, not the publication. Counted in this sample were 500,000 to 550,000 distinct CDR3 sequences; roughly 20% of them appeared once. The leading ten clones occupy around 12% of the sample.

Including cysteine and phenylalanine, the CDR3 has 16 amino acids. Only CDR3 DNA remains: 48 bases, in frame from the first base. From a lookup of the germline V gene, CDR1 and CDR2 are SNHLY and FYNNEI. Trimming leaves V shorter by 2 bases and J shorter by 9 bases, with the junction holding 11 bases beyond the gene matches. The chain joins TRBV2 to TRBJ2-1; 9 nucleotides in the junction match TRBD2. What was sequenced was PBMCs or a T cell subset sorted from them (not recorded which). The receptor's source is an adult woman who had mild COVID-19 (a few samples of this study predate the infection). The sample titles of this study are shuffled in the database, so cell type and time point are left out; the donor was told from shared clones. In nucleotide form, the sequence is TGTGCCAGCAGTGAACTCGGCCTAGCGGGGTCGCCTGAGCAGTTCTTC. Translated, this is CASSELGLAGSPEQFF.